The clone carrying this T cell receptor beta chain occurred a few times. Its antigen is not identified. Documented time point: persistent/refractory GD, antithyroid drugs over 5 years with positive TRAb. PBMCs were the source of the RNA used for TCR sequencing. The TCR beta library used iRepertoire HTBI primers with Arm-PCR amplification of CDR3. TCRdb re-derived calls from the multiplex PCR reads in MiXCR, one entry per CDR3 protein. Counted here are 350,000 to 500,000 distinct CDR3 sequences, roughly 21% occurring once; the ten biggest clones make up 13% to 15%. V lost 4 bases and J lost 0, with 5 bases in between. Germline V lookup: CDR1 DFQATT, CDR2 SNEGSKA (reference sequence). CDR3 size: 12 residues. The data derive from a study of regulatory T cells in long-lasting Graves disease. Regarding the study as a whole: Favored gene segments in persistent disease were TRBV28, TRBJ1-2 and TRBJ2-5. Less diverse TCR repertoires were seen in persistent Graves' patients than in newly diagnosed ones.

The sequence came from a female donor with Graves disease. The chain recombines TRBV20-1 with TRBJ2-3; the D is unclear. The sample was peripheral blood mononuclear cells (PBMCs), taken when the disease was refractory, from a patient treated with antithyroid drugs. CDR3 protein: CSATFSTDTQYF. The CDR3 nucleotides read TGCAGTGCTACGTTTAGCACAGATACGCAGTATTTT.